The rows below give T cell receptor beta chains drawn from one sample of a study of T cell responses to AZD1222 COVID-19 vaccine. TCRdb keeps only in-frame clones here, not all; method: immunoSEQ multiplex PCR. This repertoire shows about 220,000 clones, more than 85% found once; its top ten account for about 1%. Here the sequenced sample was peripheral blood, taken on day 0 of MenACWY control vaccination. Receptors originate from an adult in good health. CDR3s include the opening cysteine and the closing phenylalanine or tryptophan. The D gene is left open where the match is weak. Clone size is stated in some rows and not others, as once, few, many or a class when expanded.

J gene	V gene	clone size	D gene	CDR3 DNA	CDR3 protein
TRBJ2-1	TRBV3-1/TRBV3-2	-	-	TGTGCCAGCAGCAAAGGGTCTTTGGCGGGTCCATACAATGAGCAGTTCTTC	CASSKGSLAGPYNEQFF
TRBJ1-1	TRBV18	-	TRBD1	TGTGCCAGTTCCGGGGACAGTAAGAACACTGAAGCTTTCTTT	CASSGDSKNTEAFF
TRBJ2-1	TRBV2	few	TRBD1	TGTGCCAGCAGTGAAAGAAGACAGGGGGGGATGAATGAGCAGTTCTTC	CASSERRQGGMNEQFF
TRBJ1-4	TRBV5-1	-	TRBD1	TGCGCCAGCAGCACGACAGGGCCACGATTCGAAAAACTGTTTTTT	CASSTTGPRFEKLFF
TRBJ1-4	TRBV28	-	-	TGTGCCAGTACCACCCGGACAGTTAATGAAAAACTGTTTTTT	CASTTRTVNEKLFF
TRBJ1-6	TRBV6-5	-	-	TGTGCCAGCCTGTTTGGGGGCGCAAATTCACCCCTCCACTTT	CASLFGGANSPLHF
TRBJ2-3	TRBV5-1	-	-	TGCGCCAGCAGCTTGGAGGCAGATACGCAGTATTTT	CASSLEADTQYF
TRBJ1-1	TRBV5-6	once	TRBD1	TGTGCCAGCAGCGGACGACAGGGGGCTAGGACTGAAGCTTTCTTT	CASSGRQGARTEAFF
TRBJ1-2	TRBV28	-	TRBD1	TGTGCCAGCAGTTATATGCGACAGGGGGCTGGTGGCTACACCTTC	CASSYMRQGAGGYTF
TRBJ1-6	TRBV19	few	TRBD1	TGTGCCAGTAGTATAGTCAGCGGCAGGGGGTCTTCACCCCTCCACTTT	CASSIVSGRGSSPLHF
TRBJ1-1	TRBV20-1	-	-	TGCAGTGCTAGAGACTGGGCTGAAGCTTTCTTT	CSARDWAEAFF
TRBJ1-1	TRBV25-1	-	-	TGTGCCAGCAGTGAGAGCCTCAAAAGCACTGAAGCTTTCTTT	CASSESLKSTEAFF
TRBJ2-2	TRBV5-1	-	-	TGCGCCAGCAGCTTGGTTCTTCGGTCGAGGGGGGAGCTGTTTTTT	CASSLVLRSRGELFF
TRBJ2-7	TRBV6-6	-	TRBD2	TGTGCCAGCAGTCTTGATACCGGGACTAGCAATCCGCAGTACTTC	CASSLDTGTSNPQYF
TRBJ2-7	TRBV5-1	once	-	TGCGCCAGCAGCTTGATGGTGGTGGGCTACGAGCAGTACTTC	CASSLMVVGYEQYF
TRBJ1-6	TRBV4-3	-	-	TGCGCCAGCAGCCAAGGATTCGACACTCGTTCACCCCTCCACTTT	CASSQGFDTRSPLHF
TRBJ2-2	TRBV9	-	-	TGTGCCAGCAGCGTACTACCGAACACCGGGGAGCTGTTTTTT	CASSVLPNTGELFF
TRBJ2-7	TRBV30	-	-	TGTGCCTTTAGCCGCGGGGACAGACTAAGCTCCTACGAGCAGTACTTC	CAFSRGDRLSSYEQYF
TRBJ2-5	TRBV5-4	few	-	TGTGCCAGCAGCCAAGGACAGGAGACCCAGTACTTC	CASSQGQETQYF
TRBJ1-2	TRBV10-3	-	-	TGTGCCATCAGTGAAAAACAGAACTATGGCTACACCTTC	CAISEKQNYGYTF
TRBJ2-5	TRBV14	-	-	TGTGCCAGCAGCCAAGTAGAACCGTTAGGAGAGACCCAGTACTTC	CASSQVEPLGETQYF
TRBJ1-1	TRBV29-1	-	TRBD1	TGCAGCGTTCAAGACAGGGTGGGAACTGAAGCTTTCTTT	CSVQDRVGTEAFF
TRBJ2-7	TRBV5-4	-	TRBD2	TGTGCCAGCAGAGAAGGACTAGCGGGAGACCGCAACGAGCAGTACTTC	CASREGLAGDRNEQYF
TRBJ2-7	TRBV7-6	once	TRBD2	TGTGCCAGCAGCGAGCGGGGACCTCTGGGCTACGAGCAGTACTTC	CASSERGPLGYEQYF
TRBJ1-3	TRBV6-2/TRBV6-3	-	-	TGTGCCAGCAGTTTGGACAGACCTTTCTCTGGAAACACCATATATTTT	CASSLDRPFSGNTIYF
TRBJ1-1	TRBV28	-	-	TGTGCCAGCAGTCCGATGGGGCTTACGGAAGCTTTCTTT	CASSPMGLTEAFF
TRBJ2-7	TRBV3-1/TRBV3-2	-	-	TGTGCCAGCAGCCAAGATGCAGGCTCCTACGAGCAGTACTTC	CASSQDAGSYEQYF
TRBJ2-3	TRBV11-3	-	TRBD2	TGTGCCAGCAGCTTAGGACTAGCGGGGAGCACAGATACGCAGTATTTT	CASSLGLAGSTDTQYF
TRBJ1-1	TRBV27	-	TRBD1	TGTGCCAGCAGTTTAACACCTCCCAGGACAGGGGGGATGAGAACTGAAGCTTTCTTT	CASSLTPPRTGGMRTEAFF
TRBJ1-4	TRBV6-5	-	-	TGTGCCAGCAGATCTCCCGGGCATGGGGAACTGTTTTTT	CASRSPGHGELFF
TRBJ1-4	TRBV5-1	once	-	TGCGCCAGCAGCTGGGCAGTCAATGAAAAACTGTTTTTT	CASSWAVNEKLFF
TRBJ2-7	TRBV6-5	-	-	TGTGCCAGCAGAACTAGACCGGGACGGACCTACGAGCAGTACTTC	CASRTRPGRTYEQYF
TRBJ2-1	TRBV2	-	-	TGTGCCAGCTCCGCCGGGACGTCCCTTAACAATGAGCAGTTCTTC	CASSAGTSLNNEQFF
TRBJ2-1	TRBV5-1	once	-	TGCGCCAGCAGCTTGGGGGGGAGCTCCTACAATGAGCAGTTCTTC	CASSLGGSSYNEQFF
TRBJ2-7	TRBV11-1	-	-	TGTGCCAGCAGCCCCCGAACAGGGAACTACGAGCAGTACTTC	CASSPRTGNYEQYF
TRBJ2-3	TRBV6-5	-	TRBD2	TGTGCCAGCAGCCAAGTAGCGGGGAGCACAGATACGCAGTATTTT	CASSQVAGSTDTQYF
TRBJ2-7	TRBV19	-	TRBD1	TGTGCCAGTAGTATAGTGGGACAGGGTGACTACGAGCAGTACTTC	CASSIVGQGDYEQYF
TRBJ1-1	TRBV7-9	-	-	TGTGCCAGCACCGAACACAGGGTTATTACTGAAGCTTTCTTT	CASTEHRVITEAFF
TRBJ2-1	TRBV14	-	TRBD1	TGTGCCAGCAGCCCTTTCCCGGGACAGGGGGAGAGCTCCTACAATGAGCAGTTCTTC	CASSPFPGQGESSYNEQFF
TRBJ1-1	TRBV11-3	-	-	TGTGCCAGCAGCTTAAGACAGAACACTGAAGCTTTCTTT	CASSLRQNTEAFF
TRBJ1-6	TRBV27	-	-	TGTGCCAGCAGCCTGTCCAGGGATTATAATTCACCCCTCCACTTT	CASSLSRDYNSPLHF
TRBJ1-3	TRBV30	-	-	TGTGCCTGGAGTGTAAACAGTAACTCTGGAAACACCATATATTTT	CAWSVNSNSGNTIYF
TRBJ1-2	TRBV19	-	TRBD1	TGTGCCAGTAGGGACAGGGTTTGGAACTATGGCTACACCTTC	CASRDRVWNYGYTF
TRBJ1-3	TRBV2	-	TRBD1	TGTGCCAGCAGTGAACAGGGGGCGATTAGAAACACCATATATTTT	CASSEQGAIRNTIYF
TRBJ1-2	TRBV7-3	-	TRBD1	TGTGCCAGCAGCCCGGGCCTAGGGACAGATGGCTACACCTTC	CASSPGLGTDGYTF
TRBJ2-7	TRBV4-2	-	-	TGTGCCAGCAGCCAAGATACGACTTCCTACGAGCAGTACTTC	CASSQDTTSYEQYF
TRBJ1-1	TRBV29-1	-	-	TGCAGCGTTACCCACATGAACACTGAAGCTTTCTTT	CSVTHMNTEAFF
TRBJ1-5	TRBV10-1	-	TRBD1	TGCGCCAGGACAGGGGGCCGGCAGCCCCAGCATTTT	CARTGGRQPQHF
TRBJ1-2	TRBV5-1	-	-	TGCGCCAGCAGCCGTACCGGGACGAATCCGGGCTACACCTTC	CASSRTGTNPGYTF